This T cell receptor (beta chain) was profiled in a study of T cells after yellow fever vaccination. TCRdb reprocessed the 5' RACE reads with MiXCR, giving one entry per CDR3 protein. This table has some 340,000 distinct CDR3 sequences, about 10% appearing once. This CDR3 is built from 24 residues. V was cut by 3 bases and J by 6 bases, with 42 bases left in between. The starting material was CD4+ T cells sorted from PBMCs, obtained 45 days after the yellow fever booster vaccination. The rearrangement links TRBV12-3 or TRBV12-4 to TRBJ1-5; D might be TRBD1 (5 bases). The sequence was collected from a man aged 18 to 30 who received the YFV17D yellow fever vaccine. The CDR3 DNA sequence: TGTGCCAGCAGTTTCAGGCAGGGTTATCCCCCACGAATGGGGCGGCCCGACGCAGGTCAGCCCCAGCATTTT. Its protein product is CASSFRQGYPPRMGRPDAGQPQHF.